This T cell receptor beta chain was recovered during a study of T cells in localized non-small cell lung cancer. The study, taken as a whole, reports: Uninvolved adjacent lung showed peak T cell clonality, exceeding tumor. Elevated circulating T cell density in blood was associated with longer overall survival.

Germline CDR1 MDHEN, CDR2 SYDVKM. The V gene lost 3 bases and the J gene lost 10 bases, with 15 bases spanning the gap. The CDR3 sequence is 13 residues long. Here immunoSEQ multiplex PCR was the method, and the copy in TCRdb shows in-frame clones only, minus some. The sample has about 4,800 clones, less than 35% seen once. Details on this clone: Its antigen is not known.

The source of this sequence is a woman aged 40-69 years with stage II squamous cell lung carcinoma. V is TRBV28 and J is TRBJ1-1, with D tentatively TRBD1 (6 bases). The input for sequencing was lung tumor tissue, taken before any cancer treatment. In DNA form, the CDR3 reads TGTGCCAGCAGTTTGGAGGGGGTTGGGTTAGCTTTCTTT. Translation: CASSLEGVGLAFF. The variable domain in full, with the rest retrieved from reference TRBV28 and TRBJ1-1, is DVKVTQSSRYLVKRTGEKVFLECVQDMDHENMFWYRQDPGLGLRLIYFSYDVKMKEKGDIPEGYSVSREKKERFSLILESASTNQTSMYLCASSLEGVGLAFFGQGTRLTVV.